The clone carrying this T cell receptor beta chain occurred many times. What it binds is unknown. This sample's time point: newly diagnosed GD, antithyroid drugs for less than 3 months. Isolated PBMC RNA provided the starting material for the TCR library. Both iRepertoire HTBI primers and Arm-PCR of CDR3 regions were used to build the TCR beta libraries. TCRdb reprocessed the multiplex PCR reads with MiXCR, giving one entry per CDR3 protein. This table holds 390,000 or so distinct CDR3 sequences, about 10% found once. This sample was taken from a study of regulatory T cells in long-lasting Graves disease. Study-wide results and caveats: Among the persistent patients, roughly 2,500 public clonotypes were shared, more than the 850 to 1,000 shared among new patients.

The same sample was also used in a study of T cells in Graves' hyperthyroidism and ophthalmopathy. That work adds: Over 18 months, lack of ophthalmopathy progression marked Graves' hyperthyroidism as stable. Ophthalmopathy got predicted by the model a median around 6.8 months before its onset.

The receptor's source is a woman between 18 and 30 years old with Graves disease. The material sequenced was peripheral blood mononuclear cells (PBMCs), taken at new diagnosis, from a patient treated with antithyroid drugs.

In DNA form, the CDR3 reads TGTGCCAGCAGTGAATCGAGCGGGGGGACAGATACGCAGTATTTT. This sequence encodes CASSESSGGTDTQYF. The rearrangement joins TRBV2 to TRBJ2-3; TRBD2 matches at 9 bases. CDR3 length equals 15 residues. After removal of 2 bases from V and 3 bases from J, the junction contained 3 bases not matched to a gene. The V gene's germline CDR1 is SNHLY and CDR2 FYNNEI. The whole variable domain, remainder taken from reference TRBV2 and TRBJ2-3, is EPEVTQTPSHQVTQMGQEVILRCVPISNHLYFYWYRQILGQKVEFLVSFYNNEISEKSEIFDDQFSVERPDGSNFTLKIRSTKLEDSAMYFCASSESSGGTDTQYFGPGTRLTVL.